The rows below give T cell receptor beta chains drawn from one sample of a study of shared clonotypes between healthy human individuals. Libraries were prepared by immunoSEQ multiplex PCR; TCRdb keeps only in-frame clonotypes and omits some of them. This sample has around 2.5 million clones; roughly 93% occur once, and the top ten carry roughly 0.39%. The sequenced sample was naive CD4+ T cells from PBMCs. The receptors were sampled from a man aged 18 to 29 in good health. Some clones in this sample may be carry-over from other donors' samples. Each CDR3 is given with its conserved first and last residue. A D gene is named only where the DNA matches it firmly. Some rows have no size entry. The others give once, few or many, or a class for an expanded clone.

size	J	V	D	DNA	CDR3
NA	TRBJ1-2	TRBV5-5	TRBD1	TGTGCCAGCAGCCGGGGAGGGGGCATTAACTATGGCTACACCTTC	CASSRGGGINYGYTF
NA	TRBJ1-1	TRBV10-3	NA	TGTGCCATCAGTGCCAGCCGGAACACTGAAGCTTTCTTT	CAISASRNTEAFF
NA	TRBJ2-4	TRBV27	NA	TGTGCCAGCACCGGGACCCCAGCCAAAAACATTCAGTACTTC	CASTGTPAKNIQYF
NA	TRBJ2-3	TRBV27	TRBD1	TGTGCCAGCAGTGCCACCTCAGGGGGTAGGACAGATACGCAGTATTTT	CASSATSGGRTDTQYF
NA	TRBJ1-4	TRBV28	TRBD1	TGTGCCAGCAGCTTGAGGACCGGGACAGGGACGTTGGGGTCTGAAAAACTGTTTTTT	CASSLRTGTGTLGSEKLFF
NA	TRBJ2-7	TRBV6-1	NA	TGTGCCTCCAAACTCGACATTCTTCGGGACGAGCAGTACTTC	CASKLDILRDEQYF
NA	TRBJ2-5	TRBV9	TRBD1	TGTGCCAGCAGCAGGGGACAGGGGGTTGCAGAGACCCAGTACTTC	CASSRGQGVAETQYF
NA	TRBJ2-3	TRBV10-3	TRBD1	TGTGCCATCAGTGAGAAATTACCGGGACAGGGTAAGGATACGCAGTATTTT	CAISEKLPGQGKDTQYF
NA	TRBJ2-2	TRBV5-4	NA	TGTGCCAGCAGCTTGGGTCCGTCCCAAAACACCGGGGAGCTGTTTTTT	CASSLGPSQNTGELFF
NA	TRBJ2-2	TRBV27	NA	TGTGCCAGCAGTCTCCCAGGGGCAGCGGCACGCACCGGGGAGCTGTTTTTT	CASSLPGAAARTGELFF
NA	TRBJ1-2	TRBV10-3	TRBD1	TGTGCCATCAGTGTTACACAGGGGGGGAGCGACTATGGCTACACCTTC	CAISVTQGGSDYGYTF
once	TRBJ1-4	TRBV6-1	TRBD1	TGTGCCAGCAGTGCCACCAGGGGGCTTGGTGAAAAACTGTTTTTT	CASSATRGLGEKLFF
NA	TRBJ1-2	TRBV28	NA	TGTGCCAGCAGGGTAACCTCGGGGGAGTGGGATGGCTACACCTTC	CASRVTSGEWDGYTF
NA	TRBJ2-5	TRBV7-2	TRBD2	TGTGCCAGCAGCCCAGATAGCGGGAGTGTTGCGACCCAGTACTTC	CASSPDSGSVATQYF
NA	TRBJ1-2	TRBV30	NA	TGTGCCTGGCGGGGACCAGGTCGCTTGGGAGGCTACACCTTC	CAWRGPGRLGGYTF
NA	TRBJ2-1	TRBV2	TRBD2	TGTGCCAACAAGCGGGAGCCCTATGAGCAGTTCTTC	CANKREPYEQFF
NA	TRBJ2-1	TRBV18	NA	TGTGCCAGCTCACCCCTTTGGGAAGCCTACAATGAGCAGTTCTTC	CASSPLWEAYNEQFF
NA	TRBJ2-1	TRBV18	TRBD2	TGTGCCAGCTCACCCCTTAGCGGGGCGGGGAATGAGCAGTTCTTC	CASSPLSGAGNEQFF
NA	TRBJ1-2	TRBV6-1	NA	TGTGCCAGCAGTGAAGATGGCTATGGCTACACCTTC	CASSEDGYGYTF
NA	TRBJ1-6	TRBV18	TRBD1	TGTGCCAGCTCACCTCGGCAACAGGGGGCGAGTTCACCCCTCCACTTT	CASSPRQQGASSPLHF
NA	TRBJ2-3	TRBV6-6	NA	TGTGCCAGCAGAGGGGACCGAGGGGCGATAGATACGCAGTATTTT	CASRGDRGAIDTQYF
NA	TRBJ1-5	TRBV10-3	TRBD1	TGTGCCATCAGTGATGTCGGACAGGGGCGTCAGCCCCAGCATTTT	CAISDVGQGRQPQHF